This passage covers 2 T cell receptor beta chains from one sample sequenced in a study of shared clonotypes between healthy human individuals. The protocol was immunoSEQ multiplex PCR, while the TCRdb copy is restricted to in-frame clones and leaves out a portion. Counted here are about 490,000 clones, over 60% occurring once; the ten biggest clones make up 10% to 15%. The sequenced sample was PBMCs. The receptor source for this set is a woman aged 35 to 49 in good health. Some clones in this sample may be carry-over from other donors' samples.

The chain combines TRBV4-1 with TRBJ2-2, with 9 bases that match TRBD1. The CDR3 consists of 17 residues. The germline V gene has CDR1 MGHRA and CDR2 YSYEKL. V trimming: 1 base; J trimming: 5 bases; junction bases outside the gene matches: 8. CDR3 sequence: CASSQGSGTGRTGELFF. As DNA, the CDR3 is TGCGCCAGCAGCCAAGGCTCCGGGACAGGGCGAACCGGGGAGCTGTTTTTT.

The chain employs TRBV9 and TRBJ2-3; no firm D call. This CDR3 region has 14 residues. V dropped 3 bases and J dropped 0 bases, with 8 bases sitting between them. Germline-derived CDR1 and CDR2 are SGDLS and YYNGEE. In nucleotides, the CDR3 is TGTGCCAGCAGCGGAATTGGGAGCACAGATACGCAGTATTTT. It encodes CASSGIGSTDTQYF.